A single sample is the source of the 2 T cell receptor beta chains below, sequenced in a study of T-cell memory formation after mild COVID-19. TCRdb used MiXCR to reprocess the 5' RACE reads, holding one entry per CDR3 protein. This table has 380,000 or so distinct CDR3 sequences, about 15% appearing once. The sample was PBMCs or a T cell subset sorted from them (not recorded which). The origin of the receptors is a man aged 18 to 29 who had mild COVID-19 (a few samples of this study predate the infection). Cell type and time point are not known.

The chain has TRBV5-1 and TRBJ2-3, with D unclear. Trimming removed 0 bases from V and 5 bases from J, with 10 bases in between. Germline V lookup: CDR1 SGHRS, CDR2 YFSETQ. This CDR3 contains 14 residues. CDR3 residues: CASSLAGGEDTQYF. The CDR3 DNA follows: TGCGCCAGCAGCTTGGCGGGTGGAGAAGATACGCAGTATTTT.

In its sample, this clonotype was seen a few times. The genes are TRBV5-5 and TRBJ2-1; 11 bases line up with TRBD2. Germline V gene data show CDR1 as SGHKS and CDR2 as YYEKEE (reference sequence). V was pared by 0 bases and J by 0 bases, with 5 bases of the junction left unmatched. There are 18 residues in the CDR3. The DNA of the CDR3 is TGTGCCAGCAGCTTGGCGGCTAGCGGGGGGAGCTCCTACAATGAGCAGTTCTTC. Translated, it gives CASSLAASGGSSYNEQFF.